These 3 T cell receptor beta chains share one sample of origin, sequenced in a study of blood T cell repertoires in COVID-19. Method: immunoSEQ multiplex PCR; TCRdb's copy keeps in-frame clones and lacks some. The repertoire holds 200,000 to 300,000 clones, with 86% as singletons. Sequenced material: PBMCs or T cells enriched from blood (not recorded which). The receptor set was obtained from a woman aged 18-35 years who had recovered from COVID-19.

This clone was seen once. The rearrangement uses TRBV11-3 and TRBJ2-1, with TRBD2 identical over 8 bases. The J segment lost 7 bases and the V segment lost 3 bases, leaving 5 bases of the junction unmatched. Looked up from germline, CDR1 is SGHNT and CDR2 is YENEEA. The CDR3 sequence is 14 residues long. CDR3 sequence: CASSFGGEGNEQFF. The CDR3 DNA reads TGTGCCAGCAGCTTCGGGGGGGAAGGTAATGAGCAGTTCTTC.

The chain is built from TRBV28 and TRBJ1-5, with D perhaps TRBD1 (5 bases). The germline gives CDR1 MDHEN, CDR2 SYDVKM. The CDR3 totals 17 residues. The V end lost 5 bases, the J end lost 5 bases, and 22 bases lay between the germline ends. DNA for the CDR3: TGTGCCAGCAGTAGACCGAGGAAGACAGAGACCGATCAGCCCCAGCATTTT. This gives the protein CASSRPRKTETDQPQHF.

CDR3 DNA sequence: TGTGCCATCAGTGAAGCGGGGGGACTTCAGCCCCAGCATTTT. Protein sequence: CAISEAGGLQPQHF. V gene TRBV10-3 combines with J gene TRBJ1-5; D is perhaps TRBD1 (5 bases). Germline CDR1 is ENHRY and CDR2 is SYGVKD. The V end was cut by 3 bases, the J end by 6 bases, with 12 bases between. The CDR3 loop spans 14 amino acids.